This is a list of T cell receptor beta chains from one sample in a study of regulatory T cells in long-lasting Graves disease. One entry per CDR3 protein, called by TCRdb with MiXCR from the multiplex PCR reads. The sample yields hundreds of thousands of distinct CDR3 sequences, 15% seen once. A further study also used this sample, focusing on T cells in Graves' hyperthyroidism and ophthalmopathy.

Material: peripheral blood mononuclear cells (PBMCs), obtained at new diagnosis, from a patient treated with antithyroid drugs. The source of these receptors is a woman aged 35 to 49 with Graves disease. The CDR3 runs from the conserved cysteine through the conserved F or W. The D gene is left open where the match is weak. Rows may omit the clone size; those that give it use once, few, many or a size class.

abundance: many
j_gene: TRBJ1-6
v_gene: TRBV7-2
d_gene: NA
CDR3nt: TGTGCCAGCAGCTCCTATTGGGGGCAGGTTGGGGTTGGTTCACCCCTCCACTTT
CDR3aa: CASSSYWGQVGVGSPLHF

abundance: many
j_gene: TRBJ2-7
v_gene: TRBV13
d_gene: NA
CDR3nt: TGTGCCAGCAGCATCGAGGGGAATAGGTACGAGCAGTACTTC
CDR3aa: CASSIEGNRYEQYF

abundance: many
j_gene: TRBJ2-1
v_gene: TRBV7-2
d_gene: NA
CDR3nt: TGTGCCAGCAGCCCTGTTATCGATGAGCAGTTCTTC
CDR3aa: CASSPVIDEQFF

abundance: many
j_gene: TRBJ1-4
v_gene: TRBV6-1
d_gene: TRBD1
CDR3nt: TGTGCCAGCAGTAGGGACAGGGGATCAACTAATGAAAAACTGTTTTTT
CDR3aa: CASSRDRGSTNEKLFF

abundance: few
j_gene: TRBJ2-7
v_gene: TRBV20-1
d_gene: NA
CDR3nt: TGCAGTGCTAGGCATACCTACAGGGATTCCCACGAGCAGTACTTC
CDR3aa: CSARHTYRDSHEQYF

abundance: few
j_gene: TRBJ2-3
v_gene: TRBV6-2/TRBV6-3
d_gene: TRBD2
CDR3nt: TGTGCCAGCAGCCACAGCGGACTAGCGGGAGGGCTCAGAGGAGATACGCAGTATTTT
CDR3aa: CASSHSGLAGGLRGDTQYF

abundance: many
j_gene: TRBJ2-3
v_gene: TRBV18
d_gene: NA
CDR3nt: TGTGCCAGCTCAACCGGGACCTCAGATACGCAGTATTTT
CDR3aa: CASSTGTSDTQYF

abundance: few
j_gene: TRBJ2-7
v_gene: TRBV4-1
d_gene: NA
CDR3nt: TGCGCCAGCAGCCAGGATGATAGCTCCTACGAGCAGTACTTC
CDR3aa: CASSQDDSSYEQYF

abundance: many
j_gene: TRBJ2-1
v_gene: TRBV5-1
d_gene: TRBD2
CDR3nt: TGCGCCAGCAGCTTCGGGACTAGCGAATACAATGAGCAGTTCTTC
CDR3aa: CASSFGTSEYNEQFF

abundance: NA
j_gene: TRBJ2-7
v_gene: TRBV20-1
d_gene: NA
CDR3nt: TGCAGTGCCAGCGCGGACTCCTACGAGCAGTACTTC
CDR3aa: CSASADSYEQYF

abundance: few
j_gene: TRBJ2-2
v_gene: TRBV11-3
d_gene: TRBD1
CDR3nt: TGTGCCAGCAGCTTCCTACAGGGGAACGGGGAGCTGTTTTTT
CDR3aa: CASSFLQGNGELFF

abundance: many
j_gene: TRBJ2-7
v_gene: TRBV20-1
d_gene: NA
CDR3nt: TGCAGTGCGCGGGCTAGCGACCGATCCTACGAGCAGTACTTC
CDR3aa: CSARASDRSYEQYF

abundance: few
j_gene: TRBJ1-4
v_gene: TRBV3-1
d_gene: NA
CDR3nt: TGTGCCAGCAGCCAAGGGGCGGGGGGATCAGGTGAAAAACTGTTTTTT
CDR3aa: CASSQGAGGSGEKLFF

abundance: many
j_gene: TRBJ2-7
v_gene: TRBV12-3/TRBV12-4
d_gene: NA
CDR3nt: TGTGCCAGCAGTTTTGGGAGGAACTCCTACGAGCAGTACTTC
CDR3aa: CASSFGRNSYEQYF

abundance: NA
j_gene: TRBJ2-7
v_gene: TRBV27
d_gene: TRBD2
CDR3nt: TGTGCCAGCGCCGCCACGGGACTAGCGGGAGGCTCCTACGAGCAGTACTTC
CDR3aa: CASAATGLAGGSYEQYF

abundance: few
j_gene: TRBJ2-1
v_gene: TRBV20-1
d_gene: TRBD2
CDR3nt: TGCAGTGCTAGATTGGGGACTAGCAGCTTCAATGAGCAGTTCTTC
CDR3aa: CSARLGTSSFNEQFF

abundance: many
j_gene: TRBJ1-1
v_gene: TRBV2
d_gene: NA
CDR3nt: TGTGCCAGCAAAGGCCCAAGCTATCGCGGGAACACTGAAGCTTTCTTT
CDR3aa: CASKGPSYRGNTEAFF

abundance: NA
j_gene: TRBJ2-7
v_gene: TRBV7-3
d_gene: TRBD2
CDR3nt: TGTGCCAGCAGCGTGACTAGCGGGAGGGCCGAGCAGTACTTC
CDR3aa: CASSVTSGRAEQYF

abundance: NA
j_gene: TRBJ2-5
v_gene: TRBV19
d_gene: TRBD2
CDR3nt: TGTGCCAGTAGTACCATCGGGAGGGAAGAGACCCAGTACTTC
CDR3aa: CASSTIGREETQYF

abundance: many
j_gene: TRBJ2-1
v_gene: TRBV30
d_gene: NA
CDR3nt: TGTGCCTGGAGTGTCACAGGGTATGAGCAGTTCTTC
CDR3aa: CAWSVTGYEQFF

abundance: many
j_gene: TRBJ1-1
v_gene: TRBV11-3
d_gene: NA
CDR3nt: TGTGCCAGCAGTCTAGTTTCCACTGAAGCTTTCTTT
CDR3aa: CASSLVSTEAFF

abundance: few
j_gene: TRBJ1-1
v_gene: TRBV19
d_gene: TRBD1
CDR3nt: TGTGCCAGTGGCGGGCCAGGGGGCGACACTGAAGCTTTCTTT
CDR3aa: CASGGPGGDTEAFF

abundance: many
j_gene: TRBJ1-1
v_gene: TRBV29-1
d_gene: NA
CDR3nt: TGCAGCGTTTCCAGGGTTACTGAAGCTTTCTTT
CDR3aa: CSVSRVTEAFF

abundance: NA
j_gene: TRBJ2-7
v_gene: TRBV20-1
d_gene: NA
CDR3nt: TGCAGTGCTAGAGACCCCGACAGCTACGAGCAGTACTTC
CDR3aa: CSARDPDSYEQYF

abundance: few
j_gene: TRBJ1-1
v_gene: TRBV2
d_gene: NA
CDR3nt: TGTGCCAGCAGTGAAGCGACCGGCAAACCTGAAGCTTTCTTT
CDR3aa: CASSEATGKPEAFF

abundance: many
j_gene: TRBJ2-1
v_gene: TRBV24-1
d_gene: NA
CDR3nt: TGTGCCACGAGTGGACTACAGGGGCGCGGCGATAATGAGCAGTTCTTC
CDR3aa: CATSGLQGRGDNEQFF

abundance: many
j_gene: TRBJ2-5
v_gene: TRBV2
d_gene: NA
CDR3nt: TGTGCCAGCATCATGGGGGGAGAGACCCAGTACTTC
CDR3aa: CASIMGGETQYF

abundance: many
j_gene: TRBJ2-1
v_gene: TRBV11-1
d_gene: NA
CDR3nt: TGTGCCAGCAGCTTAGCCTCCTCGAGGGCCGTTGAGCAGTTCTTC
CDR3aa: CASSLASSRAVEQFF

abundance: NA
j_gene: TRBJ1-4
v_gene: TRBV7-2
d_gene: NA
CDR3nt: TGTGCCAGCAGCTTAGTCGGCCAGAATGGAAAACTGTTTTTT
CDR3aa: CASSLVGQNGKLFF

abundance: NA
j_gene: TRBJ2-1
v_gene: TRBV4-1
d_gene: NA
CDR3nt: TGCGCCAGCAGCCAAGGCTCTCAGAGCTCCTACAATGAGCAGTTCTTC
CDR3aa: CASSQGSQSSYNEQFF

abundance: NA
j_gene: TRBJ2-1
v_gene: TRBV18
d_gene: NA
CDR3nt: TGTGCCAGCTCACCCCGGGCCCCCGGTGGATCAAATGAGCAGTTCTTC
CDR3aa: CASSPRAPGGSNEQFF

abundance: many
j_gene: TRBJ2-3
v_gene: TRBV20-1
d_gene: NA
CDR3nt: TGCAGTGCCCGCCTCTTAGTTGACGAAGATACGCAGTATTTT
CDR3aa: CSARLLVDEDTQYF

abundance: many
j_gene: TRBJ1-5
v_gene: TRBV7-2
d_gene: NA
CDR3nt: TGTGCCAGCAGCTTCACAGGGAATCAGCCCCAGCATTTT
CDR3aa: CASSFTGNQPQHF

abundance: NA
j_gene: TRBJ2-4
v_gene: TRBV7-2
d_gene: NA
CDR3nt: TGTGCCAGCAGCTTAGCGCTCGGGGTAAACATTCAGTACTTC
CDR3aa: CASSLALGVNIQYF

abundance: many
j_gene: TRBJ1-1
v_gene: TRBV11-2
d_gene: NA
CDR3nt: TGTGCCAGCAGCCCCCTTAGGAGAATTGAAGCTTTCTTT
CDR3aa: CASSPLRRIEAFF

abundance: many
j_gene: TRBJ1-1
v_gene: TRBV28
d_gene: TRBD1
CDR3nt: TGTGCCAGCAGAGTTAGGGGGCGTGGGATTGCCACTGAAGCTTTCTTT
CDR3aa: CASRVRGRGIATEAFF

abundance: many
j_gene: TRBJ2-1
v_gene: TRBV7-9
d_gene: TRBD2
CDR3nt: TGTGCCAGCAGCTTTATAGCGGGAGCGGGCAATGAGCAGTTCTTC
CDR3aa: CASSFIAGAGNEQFF

abundance: NA
j_gene: TRBJ1-6
v_gene: TRBV4-1
d_gene: NA
CDR3nt: TGCGCCAGCGGTCGTGACGGGGTGGGTTCACCCCTCCACTTT
CDR3aa: CASGRDGVGSPLHF

abundance: many
j_gene: TRBJ1-6
v_gene: TRBV28
d_gene: NA
CDR3nt: TGTGCCAGCAGTTCAGAACAGGGCGGTTCACCCCTCCACTTT
CDR3aa: CASSSEQGGSPLHF

abundance: few
j_gene: TRBJ1-2
v_gene: TRBV29-1
d_gene: NA
CDR3nt: TGCAGCGTTGAAGCGTCACAGAAGGGAGGCTACACCTTC
CDR3aa: CSVEASQKGGYTF

abundance: few
j_gene: TRBJ2-7
v_gene: TRBV5-6
d_gene: NA
CDR3nt: TGTGTCAGCAGCCTTCAACAATCAACGGCCTCCTACGAGCAGTACTTC
CDR3aa: CVSSLQQSTASYEQYF

abundance: many
j_gene: TRBJ2-3
v_gene: TRBV11-3
d_gene: TRBD2
CDR3nt: TGTGCCAGCAGCCAGCGGGGTACGCAGTATTTT
CDR3aa: CASSQRGTQYF

abundance: many
j_gene: TRBJ2-2
v_gene: TRBV2
d_gene: TRBD2
CDR3nt: TGTGCCAGCACGATTAGCGGGGGCTTCGGGGAGCTGTTTTTT
CDR3aa: CASTISGGFGELFF